These 5 T cell receptor beta chains originate from one sample sequenced in a study of blood T cell repertoires in COVID-19. The table came from immunoSEQ multiplex PCR; TCRdb's copy has only in-frame clones and leaves some out. Of 100,000 to 150,000 clones detected, about 84% appear once; the ten largest clones hold under 5%. Sequencing used peripheral blood. These receptor sequences come from a man in his 60s with acute or convalescent COVID-19.

This clone was seen a single time. V and J are TRBV5-4 and TRBJ2-3; 9 bases line up with TRBD2. The germline gives CDR1 SGHNT, CDR2 YYREEE (reference sequence). J gave up 4 bases and V 4 bases, and 13 bases lay outside the gene matches. This CDR3 spans 17 amino acids. In DNA form, the CDR3 reads TGTGCCAGCAGCGTTAGCGGGAGAATGGGGGGATCAGATACGCAGTATTTT. Its translation: CASSVSGRMGGSDTQYF.

The chain links TRBV28 to TRBJ2-7, with TRBD2 as a possible D gene (6 bases). V was clipped by 6 bases and J by 3 bases, with 12 bases between them. Looked up from germline, CDR1 is MDHEN and CDR2 is SYDVKM. CDR3 length: 13 amino acids. The CDR3 sequence is CASSQGGVYEQYF. DNA of the CDR3: TGTGCCAGCAGCCAAGGAGGGGTCTACGAGCAGTACTTC.

The chain links TRBV27 to TRBJ1-4, with D possibly matching TRBD1 (6 bases). V was cut by 3 bases and J by 4 bases, with 12 bases left in between. CDR1 MNHEY and CDR2 SMNVEV come from the germline V gene (reference sequence). The CDR3 is 15 residues long. The CDR3 sequence is CASSFLSQGNEKLFF. DNA of the CDR3: TGTGCCAGCAGTTTTTTATCACAGGGTAATGAAAAACTGTTTTTT.

The chain is built from TRBV4-3 and TRBJ1-2; D remains ambiguous. The CDR3 is made up of 15 amino acids. V was trimmed by 0 bases and J by 3 bases, leaving 11 bases between them. Germline V gene sequence: CDR1 LGHNA, CDR2 YSLEER. CDR3 residues: CASSQDEGIYYGYTF. The CDR3 DNA sequence: TGCGCCAGCAGCCAAGATGAGGGAATCTACTATGGCTACACCTTC.

The CDR3 nucleotides are TGTGCCACAGCCGACGGGACAGGCACCTACGAGCAGTACTTC. Translating gives CATADGTGTYEQYF. The rearrangement uses TRBV10-3 and TRBJ2-7, with TRBD1 identical over 8 bases. CDR1 ENHRY and CDR2 SYGVKD come from the germline V gene. V was clipped by 10 bases and J by 2 bases; unmatched bases: 10. There are 14 residues in the CDR3.